Below are 4 T cell receptor beta chains sequenced from a single sample in a study of cytomegalovirus exposure and HLA in healthy donors. Researchers ran the PCR with 60 Vbeta and 13 Jbeta primers. The repertoire was sequenced with immunoSEQ multiplex PCR; TCRdb's copy has only in-frame clones and lacks some. Seen here are approximately 110,000 clones, 67% observed once, and the top ten hold roughly 8.3%. Sequencing was carried out using PBMCs. The receptors come from a man in his late teens or twenties in good health and CMV-seropositive.

This clone was picked up a small number of times. The rearrangement uses TRBV5-1 and TRBJ2-7; 10 positions agree with TRBD1. The CDR3 has 20 residues. V lost 3 bases, J lost 1 base, and 19 bases stayed unmatched. CDR1 SGHRS and CDR2 YFSETQ come from the germline V gene. CDR3 sequence reads: CASSSLRDRGPQRASYEQYF. The CDR3 nucleotides are TGCGCCAGCAGCTCACTTCGGGACAGGGGACCTCAAAGGGCTTCCTACGAGCAGTACTTC.

This clone was observed a few times. The gene calls are TRBV4-2 and TRBJ2-5, with 10 bases lining up with TRBD1. The germline V gene has CDR1 LGHNA and CDR2 YNFKEQ. The CDR3 length is 16 residues. The V segment lost 4 bases and the J segment 5 bases; nucleotides outside the gene matches: 10. The CDR3 is CASSPVGGTGAETQYF. The DNA for the CDR3 is TGTGCCAGCAGCCCAGTGGGGGGGACAGGGGCCGAGACCCAGTACTTC.

V gene TRBV9 combines with J gene TRBJ2-1; D not resolved. Germline values: CDR1 SGDLS, CDR2 YYNGEE. Between the trimmed V and J ends, which lost 4 bases and 0 bases, there was a span of 8 bases. There are 14 residues in the CDR3. Written as DNA, the CDR3 is TGTGCCAGCAGCTTATACAGCTCCTACAATGAGCAGTTCTTC. Translated: CASSLYSSYNEQFF.

The V call is TRBV7-2, the J call TRBJ1-5; D is unclear. CDR3 length equals 13 residues. Trimming cost V 1 base and J 8 bases, with 9 bases left between them. Germline assignment: CDR1 SGHTA and CDR2 FQGNSA. CDR3 residues: CASSLGGEEPQHF. The CDR3 DNA reads as TGTGCCAGCAGCTTAGGTGGAGAGGAGCCCCAGCATTTT.